The next 15 T cell receptor beta chains were all read from a single sample in a study of shared clonotypes between healthy human individuals. Profiling relied on immunoSEQ multiplex PCR, and the TCRdb table lists in-frame clones only, not all of them. The sample includes around 1.9 million clones, over 85% of them seen just once. Naive CD8 cells were CD45RO-negative, positively selected for CCR7, excluding terminally differentiated effector memory CD45RA+ cells. The specimen sequenced was naive CD8+ T cells from PBMCs. These receptors originate from a man between 18 and 29 years old in good health. Some clones in this sample may be carry-over from other donors' samples.

The J gene is TRBJ2-5, the V gene TRBV6-1, with D tentatively TRBD2 (5 bases). The DNA end is more similar to TRBJ2-7, so the J call may be wrong. In germline, CDR1 is MNHNS, CDR2 SASEGT. The CDR3 has 15 amino acids. CDR3 in DNA: TGTGCCAGCAGTTTAGGACTGGCGGTATTGTACGAGCAGTACTTC. Translating gives CASSLGLAVLYEQYF.

The chain uses TRBV9 and TRBJ2-5; 9 bases align to TRBD1. Germline trimming cut 4 bases from V and 4 bases from J; bases unmatched to any gene: 11. This CDR3 contains 16 residues. CDR1 is SGDLS and CDR2 is YYNGEE in the germline V gene. This CDR3 reads CASSPTGTGWGETQYF. In DNA, the CDR3 is TGTGCCAGCAGCCCTACCGGGACAGGGTGGGGAGAGACCCAGTACTTC.

The rearrangement uses TRBV7-8 and TRBJ2-5; 8 positions agree with TRBD1. Looked up from germline, CDR1 is SGHVS and CDR2 is FQNEAQ. The CDR3 contains 20 residues. The ends lost 3 bases at V and 3 bases at J; junction bases unmatched: 21. The CDR3 region has the DNA TGTGCCAGCAGCTTGAACCCCATCAGGGGGCGCTCCCCCGACAAAGAGACCCAGTACTTC. Translation gives CASSLNPIRGRSPDKETQYF.

Comments on this clone: A read error may produce the germline difference seen at one junction end. The J gene is TRBJ2-1, the V gene TRBV7-8; D remains unclear. Looked up from germline, CDR1 is SGHVS and CDR2 is FQNEAQ. CDR3 length: 14 residues. In DNA, the CDR3 is TGTGCCAGCAGCCCTGCCCAGTCCTCCAATGAGCAGTTCTTC. Protein: CASSPAQSSNEQFF.

The chain carries TRBV30 and TRBJ1-2; 7 bases match TRBD1. This CDR3 is built from 13 residues. Germline V CDR1 and CDR2: GTSNPN, SVGIG (reference sequence). V shed 4 bases, J shed 3 bases, and the junction held 5 bases outside the gene matches. CDR3 protein: CAWIDRADYGYTF. CDR3 DNA: TGTGCCTGGATAGACAGGGCGGACTATGGCTACACCTTC.

The V gene is TRBV7-2, the J gene TRBJ1-2; D is ambiguous. Germline V lookup: CDR1 SGHTA, CDR2 FQGNSA. The CDR3 loop spans 14 amino acids. Between the trimmed V and J ends, which lost 5 bases and 8 bases, there was a span of 18 bases. The CDR3 region has the DNA TGTGCCAGCAGCCCACGATCTCAAGGTTGGGGCTACACCTTC. Its protein is CASSPRSQGWGYTF.

This chain uses TRBV29-1 with TRBJ2-7; 9 positions agree with TRBD1. V was clipped by 0 bases and J by 0 bases; unmatched bases: 6. This CDR3 spans 16 amino acids. CDR1 is SQVTM and CDR2 is ANQGSEA in the germline V gene. This CDR3 is CSVEDGGQGLSYEQYF. CDR3 DNA sequence: TGCAGCGTTGAAGATGGGGGACAGGGCCTCTCCTACGAGCAGTACTTC.

The chain joins TRBV28 to TRBJ2-7, with 8 bases matching TRBD1. CDR1 and CDR2 from the germline V gene are MDHEN and SYDVKM. There are 13 residues in the CDR3. CDR3 amino acids: CALGQGNLHEQYF. As DNA, the CDR3 is TGTGCTCTAGGACAGGGTAACCTCCACGAGCAGTACTTC.

The chain links TRBV7-2 to TRBJ2-5, with D unresolved. The J call is uncertain, as TRBJ2-7 better fits the DNA end. Per the germline V gene, CDR1 is SGHTA and CDR2 is FQGNSA. The CDR3 has 16 residues. DNA for the CDR3: TGTGCCAGCAGCTTAGGTCGAAGGCTCGGGTGGCCCGAGCAGTACTTC. This sequence encodes CASSLGRRLGWPEQYF.

The chain joins TRBV2 to TRBJ2-7; D may be TRBD1 or TRBD2 (5 bases each). Looked up from germline, CDR1 is SNHLY and CDR2 is FYNNEI. This CDR3 is built from 16 residues. Trimming shortened V by 3 bases and J by 0 bases, and 15 bases separated the two germline ends. In DNA, the CDR3 is TGTGCCAGCAGTGAGGATGGGATGGGGGTCTCCTACGAGCAGTACTTC. It translates to CASSEDGMGVSYEQYF.

The J gene is TRBJ1-4, the V gene TRBV7-8; unclear D gene. V was clipped by 1 base and J by 0 bases, with 9 bases between them. Per germline, CDR1 SGHVS and CDR2 FQNEAQ. The CDR3 is 16 residues long. CDR3 sequence: CASSLVEGTTNEKLFF. The CDR3 bases are TGTGCCAGCAGCTTAGTCGAAGGAACAACTAATGAAAAACTGTTTTTT.

As to this clone: One junction end does not reproduce the germline sequence, and a read error may be involved. Other DNA sequences from this sample encode an identical CDR3 as well. This sequence joins TRBV5-1 and TRBJ2-2; 9 nucleotides line up with TRBD1. The length of the CDR3 is 15 residues. Germline V lookup: CDR1 SGHRS, CDR2 YFSETQ. The CDR3 spells CASSLGQGLTGELFF. In DNA, the CDR3 is TGCGCCAGCAGTTTGGGACAGGGCCTTACCGGGGAGCTGTTTTTT.

V usage is TRBV5-4 and J usage is TRBJ1-2, with D uncertain. Trimming pared 2 bases from V and 6 bases from J, leaving 11 bases between. There are 13 residues in the CDR3. Per the germline V gene, CDR1 is SGHNT and CDR2 is YYREEE (reference sequence). The DNA for the CDR3 is TGTGCCAGCAGCTTTCGTTCGCTGGATGGCTACACCTTC. It is translated as CASSFRSLDGYTF.

V gene TRBV27 combines with J gene TRBJ2-5, with D possibly matching TRBD2 (6 bases). The CDR3 extends over 16 amino acids. V was clipped by 1 base and J by 5 bases, with 17 bases between them. Germline CDR1 reads MNHEY; CDR2 reads SMNVEV (reference sequence). The CDR3 here is CASSLWPFAGRETQYF. The CDR3 DNA reads TGTGCCAGCAGTTTATGGCCCTTCGCGGGGAGGGAGACCCAGTACTTC.

Remarks on this clone: The same CDR3 also results from other DNA sequences found in this sample. The chain joins TRBV10-3 to TRBJ1-1; no clear D gene. V gave up 6 bases and J gave up 0 bases, with 5 bases separating them. The CDR3 is made up of 12 amino acids. Germline CDR1 reads ENHRY; CDR2 reads SYGVKD. The CDR3 spells CAIRNVNTEAFF. The DNA for the CDR3 is TGTGCCATCAGAAACGTGAACACTGAAGCTTTCTTT.